This TCR beta chain was captured in a study of identifying expanded T cells in peripheral blood. The protocol was immunoSEQ multiplex PCR, while the TCRdb copy is restricted to in-frame clones and leaves out a portion. The sample holds approximately 100,000 clones, around 85% seen once. This receptor was identified in a person between 18 and 69 years old in good health. The sequenced material came from blood.

CDR3 DNA sequence: TGTGCCAGCAGGGCCGGGACACCGGAAAACTATGGCTACACCTTC. It translates to CASRAGTPENYGYTF. The chain recombines TRBV28 with TRBJ1-2; maybe TRBD1 (6 bases). CDR1 is MDHEN, CDR2 SYDVKM, per germline. The CDR3 runs to 15 residues. V was trimmed by 6 bases and J by 2 bases, leaving 16 bases between them.